The present T cell receptor (beta chain) was sequenced within a study of blood T cell repertoires in COVID-19. Whole-study context: In each case, the material was cDNA or gDNA derived from T cells, B-cell-depleted T cells, or PBMCs.

This clone has a handful of counts. The protocol was immunoSEQ multiplex PCR, while the TCRdb copy is restricted to in-frame clones and leaves out a portion. The sample has roughly 100,000 clones, 70% to 90% seen once. This clonotype was sampled from a man aged 40-49 years with active or convalescent COVID-19. The sample was peripheral blood.

CDR3 coding DNA: TGCAGCGTTGATGAACAGGGGGTAGGCTACGAGCAGTACTTC. It specifies CSVDEQGVGYEQYF. The chain employs TRBV29-1 and TRBJ2-7, with TRBD1 matching over 8 bases. Germline loops: CDR1 SQVTM, CDR2 ANQGSEA. This CDR3 region has 14 residues. V lost 3 bases, J lost 3 bases, and 7 bases stayed unmatched.